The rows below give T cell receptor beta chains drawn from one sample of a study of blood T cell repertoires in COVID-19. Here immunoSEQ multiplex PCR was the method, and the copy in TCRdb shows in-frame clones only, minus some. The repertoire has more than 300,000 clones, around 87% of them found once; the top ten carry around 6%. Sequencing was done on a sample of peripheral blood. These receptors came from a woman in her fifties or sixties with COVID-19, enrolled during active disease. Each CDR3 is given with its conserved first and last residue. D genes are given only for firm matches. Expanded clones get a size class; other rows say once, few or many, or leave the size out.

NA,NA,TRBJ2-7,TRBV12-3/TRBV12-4,TGTGCCAGCCGCCTCGCGGGGGCGGGGGAGCAGTACTTC,CASRLAGAGEQYF
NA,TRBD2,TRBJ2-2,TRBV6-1,TGTGCCAGCCGTGGGTTAGCTAGCGGGCTCACCGGGGAGCTGTTTTTT,CASRGLASGLTGELFF
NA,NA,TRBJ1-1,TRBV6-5,TGTGCCAGCAGACCGGGGGGTGTAGCGAACACTGAAGCTTTCTTT,CASRPGGVANTEAFF
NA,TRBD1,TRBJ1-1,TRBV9,TGTGCCAGCAGCCCGACAGGGGGCGCGATTGGAACTGAAGCTTTCTTT,CASSPTGGAIGTEAFF
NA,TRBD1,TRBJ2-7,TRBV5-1,TGCGCCAGCAGCTTCGGGACAGGGTCGTCCTACGAGCAGTACTTC,CASSFGTGSSYEQYF
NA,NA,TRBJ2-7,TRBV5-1,TGCGCCAGCAGCTCGGAGGGGACTCCGGGCTACGAGCAGTACTTC,CASSSEGTPGYEQYF
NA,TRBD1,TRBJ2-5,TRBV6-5,TGTGCCAGCAGCTCGAGACAGGGGCGACAAGAGACCCAGTACTTC,CASSSRQGRQETQYF
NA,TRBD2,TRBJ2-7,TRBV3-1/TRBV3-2,TGTGCCAGCAGCCAAGATTTACTAGCGGGATTTAACGAGCAGTACTTC,CASSQDLLAGFNEQYF
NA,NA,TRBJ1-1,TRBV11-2,TGTGCCAGCAGCCCTCGGACTCACGCTGAAGCTTTCTTT,CASSPRTHAEAFF
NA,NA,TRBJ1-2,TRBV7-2,TGTGCCAGCAGCCTAGGACATTTAGCTAACTATGGCTACACCTTC,CASSLGHLANYGYTF
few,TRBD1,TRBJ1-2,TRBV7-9,TGTGCCAGCAGCGGACAGGGGGTATTAGGCTACACCTTC,CASSGQGVLGYTF
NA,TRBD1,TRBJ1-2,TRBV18,TGTGCCAGCTCACCGGGACAGAGAGATGGCTACACCTTC,CASSPGQRDGYTF
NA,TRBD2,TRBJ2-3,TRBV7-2,TGTGCCAGCACCTTTGGAGCGGGGCCCGGGGATACGCAGTATTTT,CASTFGAGPGDTQYF
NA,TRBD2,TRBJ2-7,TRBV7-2,TGTGCCAGCAGCTTAGTTCCGGGGGGATACTCCTACGAGCAGTACTTC,CASSLVPGGYSYEQYF
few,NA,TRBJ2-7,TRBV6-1,TGTGCCAGCAGTGAATGGCAGAACTACGAGCAGTACTTC,CASSEWQNYEQYF
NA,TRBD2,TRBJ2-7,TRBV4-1,TGCGCCAGCAGCCAAGATGCTCTAGCGGGAGGACCGGGCTACGAGCAGTACTTC,CASSQDALAGGPGYEQYF
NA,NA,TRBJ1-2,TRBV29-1,TGCAGCGTAAAACAGGGTGGCAGACATACTAACTATGGCTACACCTTC,CSVKQGGRHTNYGYTF
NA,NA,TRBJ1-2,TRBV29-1,TGCAGCGTTGATGCCAGTAACTATGGCTACACCTTC,CSVDASNYGYTF
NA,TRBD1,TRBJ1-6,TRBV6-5,TGTGCCAGCACTCGGGACAGGAGTTCACCCCTCCACTTT,CASTRDRSSPLHF
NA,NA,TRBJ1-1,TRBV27,TGTGCCAGCAGCCTAACAGAGACGAACACTGAAGCTTTCTTT,CASSLTETNTEAFF
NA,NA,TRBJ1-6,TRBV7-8,TGTGCCAGCAGCTCCCCGGAGGGAAAGCCCCTCCACTTT,CASSSPEGKPLHF
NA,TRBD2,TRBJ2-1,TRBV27,TGTGCCAGCAGTAAAGCGGGACTTCAGTTTTCAAACAATGAGCAGTTCTTC,CASSKAGLQFSNNEQFF
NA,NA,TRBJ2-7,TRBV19,TGTGCCAGTAGTAGTCCGGGTTTGTACGAGCAGTACTTC,CASSSPGLYEQYF
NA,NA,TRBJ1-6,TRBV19,TGTGCCAGTAGTATTGAGTTATTTAATTCACCCCTCCACTTT,CASSIELFNSPLHF
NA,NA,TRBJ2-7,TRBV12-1,TGTGCCAGCAGTCCCAGGACAGAGTCCTACGAGCAGTACTTC,CASSPRTESYEQYF
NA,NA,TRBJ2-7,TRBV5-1,TGCGCCAGCAGCCCGCTGGACGGAGGCTACGAGCAGTACTTC,CASSPLDGGYEQYF
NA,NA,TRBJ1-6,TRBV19,TGTGCCAGTAGTATGGCATTCAACAGGAGATCACCCCTCCACTTT,CASSMAFNRRSPLHF
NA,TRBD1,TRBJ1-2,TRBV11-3,TGTGCCAGCAGCTTGGGACAGGGGGATCCCTATGGCTACACCTTC,CASSLGQGDPYGYTF
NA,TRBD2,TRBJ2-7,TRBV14,TGTGCCAGCAGCCAACCGGGACTAGCCTACGAGCAGTACTTC,CASSQPGLAYEQYF